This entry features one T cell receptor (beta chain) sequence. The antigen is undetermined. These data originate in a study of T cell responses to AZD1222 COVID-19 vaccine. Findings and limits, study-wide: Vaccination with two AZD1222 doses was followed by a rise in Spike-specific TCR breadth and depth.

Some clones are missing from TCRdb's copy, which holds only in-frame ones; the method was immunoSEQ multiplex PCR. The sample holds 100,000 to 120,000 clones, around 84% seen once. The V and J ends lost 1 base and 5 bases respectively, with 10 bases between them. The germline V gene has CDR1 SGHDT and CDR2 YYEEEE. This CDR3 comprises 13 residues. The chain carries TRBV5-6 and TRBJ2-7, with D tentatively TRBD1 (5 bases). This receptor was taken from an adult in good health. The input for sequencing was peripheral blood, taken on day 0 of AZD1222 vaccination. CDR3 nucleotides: TGTGCCAGCAGCTTGATGGGGCCCAACGAGCAGTACTTC. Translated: CASSLMGPNEQYF.